The T cell receptor (beta chain) described here comes from a study of a mutant IDH1 vaccine in newly diagnosed glioma. Study context: There were approximately 62% males and around 40% females among treated patients, whose mean age was approximately 41 years. The therapy given earlier, which was standard therapy, consisted of radiotherapy, temozolomide, or both, and most of the patients received both.

Method: immunoSEQ multiplex PCR; TCRdb's copy keeps in-frame clones and lacks some. The sample has under 35,000 clones, over 70% seen once; the top ten hold roughly a fifth. Study-level results: Across multiple MHC alleles, around 92% of patients had vaccine-induced responses.

The time point is: baseline, week 1 (first vaccination visit). Treatment defined: pre-vaccination baseline after standard-of-care therapy. Donors' newly diagnosed IDH1-mutant WHO grade 3 or 4 astrocytomas lacked nuclear ATRX. As to this clone: As yet, its antigen is unknown.

Germline lookup yields CDR1 MNHEY and CDR2 SVGAGI. Trimming took 2 bases from V and 7 from J; bases not matched to a gene: 6. This CDR3 comprises 14 residues. The sequences come from PBMCs, collected from a glioma patient treated with radiotherapy, temozolomide or both. The chain carries TRBV6-5 and TRBJ1-2; 8 nucleotides match TRBD1. This receptor was taken from a man between 25 and 39 years old with glioma. Here the CDR3 DNA reads TGTGCCAGCAGTTACAGGAGACAGGGGTTTGGCTACACCTTC. Its translation: CASSYRRQGFGYTF.